The source of this TCR beta chain is a study of blood T cell repertoires in COVID-19. At the level of the study: Nucleic acid was either cDNA or gDNA, and it came from T cells, B-cell-depleted T cells, or PBMCs.

CDR3 length: 14 residues. The germline V gene encodes CDR1 GTSNPN and CDR2 SVGIG (reference sequence). Trimming left V 6 bases short and J 10 bases short, with 22 bases between. TCRdb's copy holds only in-frame clones and misses some; the assay was immunoSEQ multiplex PCR. Among hundreds of thousands of clones listed, around nine tenths were seen once. V usage is TRBV30 and J usage is TRBJ1-5, with D perhaps TRBD1 (5 bases). The sequence was obtained from a young woman who had recovered from COVID-19. Source material: PBMCs or T cells enriched from blood (not recorded which). CDR3 sequence reads: CACGGTVVDLPQHF. Written as DNA, the CDR3 is TGTGCCTGCGGCGGGACGGTAGTAGATCTCCCCCAGCATTTT.